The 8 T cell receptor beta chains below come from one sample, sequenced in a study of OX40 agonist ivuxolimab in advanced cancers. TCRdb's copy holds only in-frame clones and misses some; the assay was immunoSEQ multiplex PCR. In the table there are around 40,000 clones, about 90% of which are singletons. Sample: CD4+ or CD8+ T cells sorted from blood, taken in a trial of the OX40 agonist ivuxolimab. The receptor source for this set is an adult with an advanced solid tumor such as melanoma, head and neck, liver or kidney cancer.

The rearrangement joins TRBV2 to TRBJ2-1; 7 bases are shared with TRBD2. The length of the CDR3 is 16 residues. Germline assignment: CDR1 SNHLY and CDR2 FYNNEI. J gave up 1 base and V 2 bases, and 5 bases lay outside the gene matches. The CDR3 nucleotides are TGTGCCAGCAGTGAAATCACTAGCGAATCCTACAATGAGCAGTTCTTC. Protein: CASSEITSESYNEQFF.

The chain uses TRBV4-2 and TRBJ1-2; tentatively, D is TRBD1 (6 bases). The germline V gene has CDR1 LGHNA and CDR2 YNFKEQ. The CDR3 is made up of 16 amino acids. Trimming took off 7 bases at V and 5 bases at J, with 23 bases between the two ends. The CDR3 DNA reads TGTGCCAGCAAGTCAGGGGCCGTCAATACCGTTTATGGCTACACCTTC. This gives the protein CASKSGAVNTVYGYTF.

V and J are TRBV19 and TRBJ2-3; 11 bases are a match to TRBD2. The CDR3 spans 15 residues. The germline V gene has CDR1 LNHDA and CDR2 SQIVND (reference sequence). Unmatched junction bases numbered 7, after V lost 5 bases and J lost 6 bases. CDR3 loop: CASSRTSGSADTQYF. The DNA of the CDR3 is TGTGCCAGTAGTCGCACTAGCGGGAGTGCGGATACGCAGTATTTT. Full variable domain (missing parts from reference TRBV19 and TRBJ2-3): DGGITQSPKYLFRKEGQNVTLSCEQNLNHDAMYWYRQDPGQGLRLIYYSQIVNDFQKGDIAEGYSVSREKKESFPLTVTSAQKNPTAFYLCASSRTSGSADTQYFGPGTRLTVL.

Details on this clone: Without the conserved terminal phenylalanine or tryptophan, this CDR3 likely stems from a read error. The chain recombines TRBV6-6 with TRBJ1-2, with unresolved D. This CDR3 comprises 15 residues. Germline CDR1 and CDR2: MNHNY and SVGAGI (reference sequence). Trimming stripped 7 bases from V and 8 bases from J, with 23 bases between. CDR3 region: CASTLTSSYGPGYTL. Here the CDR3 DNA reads TGTGCCAGCACTTTAACCTCCTCCTATGGTCCAGGCTACACCCTC.

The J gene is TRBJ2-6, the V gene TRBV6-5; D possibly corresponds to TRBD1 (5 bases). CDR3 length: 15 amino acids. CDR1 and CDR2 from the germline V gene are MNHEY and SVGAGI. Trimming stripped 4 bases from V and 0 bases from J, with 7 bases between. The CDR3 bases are TGTGCCAGCAGTTTCGACAGCTCTGGGGCCAACGTCCTGACTTTC. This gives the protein CASSFDSSGANVLTF.

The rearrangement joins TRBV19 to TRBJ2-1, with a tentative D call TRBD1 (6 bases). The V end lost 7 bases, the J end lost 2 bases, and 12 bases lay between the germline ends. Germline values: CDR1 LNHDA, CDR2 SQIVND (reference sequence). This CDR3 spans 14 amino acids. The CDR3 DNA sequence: TGTGCCAGTAAAGACAGGTCCCCCTACAATGAGCAGTTCTTC. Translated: CASKDRSPYNEQFF.

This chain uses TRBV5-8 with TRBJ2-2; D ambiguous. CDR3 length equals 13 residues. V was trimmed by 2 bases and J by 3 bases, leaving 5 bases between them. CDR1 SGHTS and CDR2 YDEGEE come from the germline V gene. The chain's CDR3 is CASSLRYTGELFF. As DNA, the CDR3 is TGTGCCAGCAGCTTACGGTACACCGGGGAGCTGTTTTTT.

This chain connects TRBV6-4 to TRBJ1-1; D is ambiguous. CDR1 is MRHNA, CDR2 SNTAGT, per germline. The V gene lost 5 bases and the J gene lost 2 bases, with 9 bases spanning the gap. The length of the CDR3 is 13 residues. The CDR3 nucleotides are TGTGCCAGCAGTCTCCACCCCAACACTGAAGCTTTCTTT. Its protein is CASSLHPNTEAFF.